This T cell receptor beta chain was recovered during a study of human CD8 memory T cell subsets (dated by TCRdb to 2018 to 2021). Study-wide context: TCRbeta repertoires of stem-like (TSTEM), progenitor exhausted-like (TPEX) and effector memory CD8+ T cell subsets were compared to assess their clonal relationships. TCRbeta repertoires were obtained from roughly six donors, each contributing TSTEM, TPEX and effector memory subsets.

Stem-like memory CD8+ T cells (TSTEM) were defined as CCR7+ PD-1- TIGIT- cells. Peripheral blood mononuclear cells were isolated from healthy donor buffy coats by density gradient separation. Negative magnetic separation using EasySep or MojoSort CD8+ T cell isolation kits was how the study enriched total CD8+ T cells. For each subset, total RNA was extracted using an RNeasy Mini Kit from duplicate vials of some 150,000 sorted CD8+ T cells. PBMCs were used either fresh or after cryopreservation in fetal bovine serum containing 10% DMSO. Fluorescence-activated cell sorting on a FACSAria III was used to sort CD8+ T cell subsets to purity. Points on this clonotype: Its binding antigen is unknown.

Sequenced using a NextSeq 550. A Human TCR Profiling Kit was used to prepare UMI-labeled 5' RACE TCRbeta libraries. Every TCRbeta library was prepared in parallel with an identical number of PCR cycles. Under the source paper's analysis protocol: Each TCRbeta library contained between about 2,700 and 20,000 functional CDR3beta clonotypes. MIGEC 1.2.9 was used for UMI extraction and consensus assembly, with a minimum of three reads required per UMI. MiXCR 3.0.3 was used to extract in-frame CDR3beta repertoires. Each sample was downsampled to 42,000 randomly selected UMIs before diversity metrics were calculated in VDJtools 1.2.1. Repertoire overlap metrics D, R and F2 were calculated in VDJtools for the top 3,000 clones of each sample pair. Reprocessed by TCRdb, the reads give a single entry per CDR3 protein sequence, without DNA. The V and J calls, along with clone size, are taken from TCRdb and not from the paper's own processing. The sample table gives about 11,000 distinct CDR3 sequences. The top ten constitute 15% of the sample.

Broader findings and caveats from the paper: Based on Chao1 estimates, TSTEM subsets appeared to have greater repertoire diversity than TPEX subsets, which could potentially reflect a broader range of specificities. Although both stem-like subsets shared clonotypes with effector memory cells, the overlap between TSTEM and TPEX repertoires was minimal, suggesting distinct antigen spectra for the TSTEM and TPEX subsets. Sequencing was limited to TCRbeta chains, and the repertoire comparisons were based on about 6 donors analyzed with paired t-tests and Bonferroni correction. Normalized Shannon-Wiener diversity was similarly high in TSTEM and TPEX subsets, while effector memory subsets were less diverse by comparison.

The germline V gene encodes CDR1 SEHNR and CDR2 FQNEAQ (reference sequence). The CDR3 starts with the cysteine, ends with the phenylalanine, and has 16 residues. There is no recorded DNA. The sample consisted of CD8+ stem-like memory T cells (TSCM and TCM) sorted from PBMCs. The sample's cell subset or site label, in plain terms: stem-like memory CD8 T cells (TSTEM), CCR7+ PD-1- TIGIT-. The V and J genes are TRBV7-9 and TRBJ2-2; TCRdb picks TRBD2, but there is no DNA to check that call. The TCR was taken from a human donor in good health. The CDR3 protein: CASSPDFIRDTGELFF. The full variable domain, with segments outside the CDR3 supplied by the reference TRBV7-9 and TRBJ2-2 proteins, appears as DTGVSQNPRHKITKRGQNVTFRCDPISEHNRLYWYRQTLGQGPEFLTYFQNEAQLEKSRLLSDRFSAERPKGSFSTLEIQRTEQGDSAMYLCASSPDFIRDTGELFFGEGSRLTVL.